Detailed here is one T cell receptor (beta chain). This entry belongs to a study of CD4 T cells in relation to SARS-CoV-2 and coronaviruses. The CDR3 is 17 residues long. Per the germline V gene, CDR1 is MGHRA and CDR2 is YSYEKL. J was trimmed by 5 bases and V by 4 bases; bases with no gene match: 11. Measured with immunoSEQ multiplex PCR; TCRdb has only the in-frame clones, and not every one. The sample consists of 37,000 or so clones, 80% to 90% of them appearing once. This rearrangement joins TRBV4-1 to TRBJ2-5, with 12 bases aligning to TRBD2. The sample consisted of memory CD4+ T cells from PBMCs. This clonotype was obtained from an adult with COVID-19. The CDR3 sequence: CASSRVGLAGWGETQYF. CDR3 DNA sequence: TGCGCCAGCAGCCGAGTTGGACTAGCGGGATGGGGGGAGACCCAGTACTTC.